The present T cell receptor (beta chain) was sequenced within a study of T cell responses to AZD1222 COVID-19 vaccine. CDR1 is GTSNPN and CDR2 is SVGIG in the germline V gene (reference sequence). V lost 7 bases to trimming and J lost 6 bases, with 16 bases between them. The CDR3 is 13 residues long. Method: immunoSEQ multiplex PCR; TCRdb's copy keeps in-frame clones and lacks some. The sample consists of 100,000 to 150,000 clones, roughly 87% of them appearing once. This receptor was obtained from an adult in good health. The sample was peripheral blood, taken on day 0 of AZD1222 vaccination. The gene calls are TRBV30 and TRBJ1-5; perhaps TRBD1 as D (5 bases). The CDR3 coding sequence is TGTGCCTATGGGACCGCTGTGACTCAGCCCCAGCATTTT. Translation: CAYGTAVTQPQHF.